This T cell receptor (beta chain) was identified during a study of T cells in localized non-small cell lung cancer. Produced via immunoSEQ multiplex PCR; TCRdb's table is partial and in-frame only. The sample includes about 57,000 clones, more than 85% of them seen just once. Study-level results: Appearing in adjacent lung were a median about 60 of the top 100 tumor clones.

V was trimmed by 6 bases and J by 0 bases, leaving 15 bases between them. CDR3 size: 16 residues. CDR1 and CDR2 from the germline V gene are GTSNPN and SVGIG (reference sequence). As regards this clone: Its antigen is undetermined.

Sequences were derived from peripheral blood, sampled before any cancer treatment. The TCR originated in a man aged 40 to 69 with stage I lung adenocarcinoma. The J gene is TRBJ2-6, the V gene TRBV30; unclear D gene. The CDR3 DNA follows: TGTGCCTGCCTGGGCAGACAACGCTCTGGGGCCAACGTCCTGACTTTC. It translates to CACLGRQRSGANVLTF.